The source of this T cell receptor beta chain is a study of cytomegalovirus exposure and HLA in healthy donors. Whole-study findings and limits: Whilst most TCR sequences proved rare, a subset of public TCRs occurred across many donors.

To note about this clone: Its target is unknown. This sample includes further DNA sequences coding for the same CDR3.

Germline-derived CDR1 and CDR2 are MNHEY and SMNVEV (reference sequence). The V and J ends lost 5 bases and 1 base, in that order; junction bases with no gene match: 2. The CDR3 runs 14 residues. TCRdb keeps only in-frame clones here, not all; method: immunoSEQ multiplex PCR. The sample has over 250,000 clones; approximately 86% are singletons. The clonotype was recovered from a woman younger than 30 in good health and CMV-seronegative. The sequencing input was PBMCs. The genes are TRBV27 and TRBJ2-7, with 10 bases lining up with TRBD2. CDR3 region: CASSRTSGSYEQYF. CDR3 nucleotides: TGTGCCAGCAGTAGGACTAGCGGATCCTACGAGCAGTACTTC.